This entry features one T cell receptor (beta chain) sequence. Its antigen is unidentified. The data are from a study of T cell responses to AZD1222 COVID-19 vaccine. Broader study findings: It was only a handful of AZD1222 recipients who were seropositive at baseline.

The repertoire was sequenced with immunoSEQ multiplex PCR; TCRdb's copy has only in-frame clones and lacks some. This repertoire shows 100,000 to 130,000 clones, around 90% found once; its top ten account for approximately 4.8%. The sequence derives from an adult who received the AZD1222 COVID-19 vaccine. The sample consisted of peripheral blood, taken 28 days after the second AZD1222 dose.

CDR3 residues: CATSRAGANQPQHF. In nucleotides, the CDR3 is TGTGCCACCAGCAGAGCAGGGGCTAATCAGCCCCAGCATTTT. The chain employs TRBV15 and TRBJ1-5; a weak D match, TRBD1 (6 bases). The CDR3 covers 14 residues. The V end was cut by 1 base, the J end by 4 bases, with 8 bases between. Germline CDR1 LNHNV, CDR2 YYDKDF (reference sequence).